Following are 18 T cell receptor beta chains from one sample sequenced in a study of blood T cell repertoires in COVID-19 (dated by TCRdb to the early 2020s). The method was the immunoSEQ multiplex PCR assay. TCRdb provides this immuneACCESS table in a form limited to in-frame rearrangements. Some clones are lacking; in checked studies, under half of them reflect an unresolved V gene, and why the rest are absent is not known. The sample data list about 300,000 clones, and about nine tenths of these were observed just once. 1.5% to 2% of the sample belongs to the ten largest clones. Sequencing input: PBMCs or T cells enriched from blood (not recorded which). The receptor source for this set is a woman aged 40 to 55 who had recovered from COVID-19.

V is TRBV9 and J is TRBJ2-1; 9 bases are a match to TRBD2. The CDR3 is 20 amino acids. The J segment lost 1 base and the V segment lost 4 bases, leaving 18 bases of the junction unmatched. CDR1 is SGDLS and CDR2 is YYNGEE in the germline V gene. The CDR3 loop reads CASSRTGMGLAGPSYNEQFF. CDR3 nucleotide sequence: TGTGCCAGCAGCAGGACCGGAATGGGGCTAGCGGGGCCATCCTACAATGAGCAGTTCTTC.

This chain uses TRBV9 with TRBJ1-4; possibly TRBD1 for D (5 bases). This CDR3 contains 15 residues. Trimming stripped 4 bases from V and 10 bases from J, with 20 bases between. CDR1 and CDR2 from the germline V gene are SGDLS and YYNGEE. The DNA of the CDR3 is TGTGCCAGCAGCCCCAGGGAGGGGCACGTTGGAAAACTGTTTTTT. The encoded protein is CASSPREGHVGKLFF.

This chain links TRBV9 with TRBJ1-2; D gene ambiguous. Trimming stripped 0 bases from V and 8 bases from J, with 11 bases between. In germline, CDR1 is SGDLS, CDR2 YYNGEE. The CDR3 totals 13 residues. The CDR3 DNA reads TGTGCCAGCAGCGTAGGAGAAGGAGACGGCTACACCTTC. It is translated as CASSVGEGDGYTF. Full variable domain (missing parts from reference TRBV9 and TRBJ1-2): DSGVTQTPKHLITATGQRVTLRCSPRSGDLSVYWYQQSLDQGLQFLIQYYNGEERAKGNILERFSAQQFPDLHSELNLSSLELGDSALYFCASSVGEGDGYTFGSGTRLTVV.

The genes are TRBV30 and TRBJ1-2, with a weak D call TRBD1 (5 bases). The CDR3 runs to 12 residues. CDR1 and CDR2 from the germline V gene are GTSNPN and SVGIG (reference sequence). The ends were cut back, 8 bases at V and 2 bases at J, with 12 bases in the middle. CDR3 DNA sequence: TGTGCCACTACAGGAGTCAACTATGGCTACACCTTC. Amino acids: CATTGVNYGYTF.

This chain uses TRBV15 with TRBJ2-7; D not resolved. The CDR3 runs to 15 residues. The germline gives CDR1 LNHNV, CDR2 YYDKDF (reference sequence). V gave up 0 bases and J gave up 3 bases, with 12 bases separating them. CDR3 DNA sequence: TGTGCCACCAGCAGAGATCAAAACAGAGTCTACGAGCAGTACTTC. It specifies CATSRDQNRVYEQYF.

The chain links TRBV30 to TRBJ2-1, with 9 bases fitting TRBD1. V shed 2 bases, J shed 8 bases, and the junction held 7 bases outside the gene matches. Germline-derived CDR1 and CDR2 are GTSNPN and SVGIG (reference sequence). This CDR3 spans 14 amino acids. CDR3 in DNA: TGTGCCTGGAGTCTAACAGGGGGCGTCGATGAGCAGTTCTTC. Translation gives CAWSLTGGVDEQFF.

The chain combines TRBV6-1 with TRBJ1-4; TRBD1 matches at 7 bases. This CDR3 contains 16 residues. Per germline, CDR1 MNHNS and CDR2 SASEGT. The trim removed 4 bases at V and 1 base at J, leaving 6 bases unmatched. CDR3 nucleotides: TGTGCCAGCAGTGCGGTATACAGGGGAACTAATGAAAAACTGTTTTTT. Its protein product is CASSAVYRGTNEKLFF.

This clone showed up just a few times. The chain joins TRBV7-8 to TRBJ2-2; 9 nucleotides agree with TRBD1. The CDR3 runs 17 residues. The germline gives CDR1 SGHVS, CDR2 FQNEAQ. The J segment lost 2 bases and the V segment lost 5 bases, leaving 9 bases of the junction unmatched. DNA for the CDR3: TGTGCCAGCAGCACCCGTGGACAGGGGAGAAACACCGGGGAGCTGTTTTTT. Amino acid sequence: CASSTRGQGRNTGELFF.

The J gene is TRBJ1-4, the V gene TRBV7-2; maybe TRBD1 (6 bases). V was clipped by 3 bases and J by 0 bases, with 8 bases between them. The V gene's germline CDR1 is SGHTA and CDR2 FQGNSA. The CDR3 totals 15 residues. Here the CDR3 DNA reads TGTGCCAGCAGCTTCCAGGGGACAACTAATGAAAAACTGTTTTTT. Its protein is CASSFQGTTNEKLFF.

This clone was picked up one time. The V and J genes are TRBV7-9 and TRBJ2-3; 11 bases fit TRBD1. This CDR3 comprises 15 residues. The V and J ends lost 6 bases and 1 base, in that order; junction bases with no gene match: 3. Germline CDR1 is SEHNR and CDR2 is FQNEAQ (reference sequence). CDR3 DNA sequence: TGTGCCAGCAGTTCGGGACAGGGGGGCACAGATACGCAGTATTTT. Translating gives CASSSGQGGTDTQYF. The full variable domain, in which reference TRBV7-9 and TRBJ2-3 provide the parts outside the CDR3, is DTGVSQNPRHKITKRGQNVTFRCDPISEHNRLYWYRQTLGQGPEFLTYFQNEAQLEKSRLLSDRFSAERPKGSFSTLEIQRTEQGDSAMYLCASSSGQGGTDTQYFGPGTRLTVL.

A single count supports this clone. The chain links TRBV7-9 to TRBJ2-5, with 8 bases fitting TRBD2. Looked up from germline, CDR1 is SEHNR and CDR2 is FQNEAQ (reference sequence). The V segment lost 5 bases and the J segment 5 bases; nucleotides outside the gene matches: 10. The CDR3 runs 15 residues. The CDR3 coding sequence is TGTGCCAGCAGCCCGCGAGCGGGAGCAGCGGAGACCCAGTACTTC. The encoded protein is CASSPRAGAAETQYF.

The chain recombines TRBV10-1 with TRBJ1-1, with a tentative D call TRBD1 (6 bases). Germline CDR1 WNHNN, CDR2 SYGVQD (reference sequence). Between the trimmed V and J ends, which lost 3 bases and 1 base, there was a span of 6 bases. The length of the CDR3 is 13 residues. CDR3 DNA: TGCGCCAGCAGTGACAGGGGGAACACTGAAGCTTTCTTT. It encodes CASSDRGNTEAFF.

The chain links TRBV11-2 to TRBJ1-2; tentative D call: TRBD1 (6 bases). The V end lost 2 bases, the J end lost 4 bases, and 8 bases lay between the germline ends. This CDR3 has 13 amino acids. Germline loops: CDR1 SGHAT, CDR2 FQNNGV. The CDR3 spells CASSLRTVYGYTF. The CDR3 coding sequence is TGTGCCAGCAGCTTAAGGACAGTCTATGGCTACACCTTC.

The genes are TRBV4-1 and TRBJ2-1; TRBD2 matches 10 bases. V gave up 5 bases and J gave up 3 bases; unmatched junction bases: 4. This CDR3 is 15 amino acids long. Germline V gene sequence: CDR1 MGHRA, CDR2 YSYEKL. Written as DNA, the CDR3 is TGCGCCAGCAGCTCCCTAGCGGGGGACTACAATGAGCAGTTCTTC. Translated: CASSSLAGDYNEQFF.

V is TRBV2 and J is TRBJ2-3; 9 nucleotides align to TRBD2. With 8 bases clipped from V and 3 bases from J, the junction kept 21 bases outside the gene matches. CDR1 is SNHLY, CDR2 FYNNEI, per germline. The CDR3 totals 19 residues. The CDR3 nucleotides read TGTGCCAGCTCTCTGACTTTGACTAGCGGCGGGGGGGCGACAGATACGCAGTATTTT. Encoded protein: CASSLTLTSGGGATDTQYF. Full variable domain (outside the CDR3, taken from reference TRBV2 and TRBJ2-3): EPEVTQTPSHQVTQMGQEVILRCVPISNHLYFYWYRQILGQKVEFLVSFYNNEISEKSEIFDDQFSVERPDGSNFTLKIRSTKLEDSAMYFCASSLTLTSGGGATDTQYFGPGTRLTVL.

The chain combines TRBV19 with TRBJ1-1; TRBD1 is a possible D gene (5 bases). In germline, CDR1 is LNHDA, CDR2 SQIVND (reference sequence). This CDR3 contains 14 residues. V was shortened by 3 bases and J by 3 bases, with 11 bases between the two germline ends. The CDR3 protein is CASSIVLGHTEAFF. The CDR3 coding sequence is TGTGCCAGTAGTATCGTCTTGGGGCACACTGAAGCTTTCTTT. Full variable domain (rest looked up from reference TRBV19 and TRBJ1-1): DGGITQSPKYLFRKEGQNVTLSCEQNLNHDAMYWYRQDPGQGLRLIYYSQIVNDFQKGDIAEGYSVSREKKESFPLTVTSAQKNPTAFYLCASSIVLGHTEAFFGQGTRLTVV.

V and J are TRBV7-9 and TRBJ1-4; TRBD1 matches at 8 bases. CDR1 is SEHNR, CDR2 FQNEAQ, per germline (reference sequence). V lost 5 bases and J lost 7; bases outside the gene matches: 12. The CDR3 is made up of 16 amino acids. CDR3 nucleotides: TGTGCCAGCAGCAAACAACGGACAGGGATGAGTGAAAAACTGTTTTTT. Its translation: CASSKQRTGMSEKLFF. Complete variable domain (other parts from reference TRBV7-9 and TRBJ1-4): DTGVSQNPRHKITKRGQNVTFRCDPISEHNRLYWYRQTLGQGPEFLTYFQNEAQLEKSRLLSDRFSAERPKGSFSTLEIQRTEQGDSAMYLCASSKQRTGMSEKLFFGSGTQLSVL.

The chain has TRBV4-1 and TRBJ2-1, with a possible D match to TRBD1 (6 bases). The CDR3 covers 17 residues. V lost 4 bases to trimming and J lost 3 bases, with 19 bases between them. Germline V CDR1 and CDR2: MGHRA, YSYEKL. DNA of the CDR3: TGCGCCAGCAGCCCCACCAGGGGCGGACTCAGCTACAATGAGCAGTTCTTC. Translated: CASSPTRGGLSYNEQFF.